Listed here are 25 T cell receptor beta chains from one sample, sequenced in a study of OX40 agonist ivuxolimab in advanced cancers. The assay was immunoSEQ multiplex PCR, and TCRdb's table has in-frame clones only and misses some. The sample records under 85,000 clones, approximately 86% being singletons. This material consisted of CD4+ or CD8+ T cells sorted from blood, taken in a trial of the OX40 agonist ivuxolimab. The receptors shown here come from an adult with an advanced solid tumor such as melanoma, head and neck, liver or kidney cancer.

This clone was recorded a few times. The chain carries TRBV2 and TRBJ2-3, with D perhaps matching TRBD1 or TRBD2 (5 bases each). CDR3 length: 13 residues. Germline V gene data show CDR1 as SNHLY and CDR2 as FYNNEI. Trimming took 8 bases from V and 5 from J, leaving 14 bases between them. The CDR3 region is CASERGFRDTQYF. The CDR3 DNA sequence: TGTGCCAGCGAGAGGGGTTTTAGAGATACGCAGTATTTT.

V and J are TRBV4-3 and TRBJ2-5; 10 nucleotides agree with TRBD2. The CDR3 has 17 amino acids. Trimming removed 4 bases from V and 2 bases from J; junction bases left unmatched: 10. Germline V gene sequence: CDR1 LGHNA, CDR2 YSLEER. The CDR3: CASSLYPGSGGQETQYF. The CDR3 nucleotides are TGCGCCAGCAGCCTCTATCCGGGTAGCGGGGGGCAAGAGACCCAGTACTTC.

The V and J genes are TRBV7-2 and TRBJ2-3; D is unclear. Germline CDR1 reads SGHTA; CDR2 reads FQGNSA. This CDR3 spans 18 amino acids. Trimming shortened V by 3 bases and J by 4 bases, and 23 bases separated the two germline ends. CDR3 coding DNA: TGTGCCAGCAGCTTCACAAGGATGGCCAAAGGGCTTGCAGATACGCAGTATTTT. Translation gives CASSFTRMAKGLADTQYF.

This rearrangement joins TRBV18 to TRBJ2-2; D may be TRBD2 (6 bases). Trimming shortened V by 3 bases and J by 6 bases, and 11 bases separated the two germline ends. This CDR3 comprises 14 residues. The germline V gene encodes CDR1 KGHSH and CDR2 LQKENI. CDR3 sequence reads: CASSPGGKAGELFF. The DNA of the CDR3 is TGTGCCAGCTCACCGGGGGGAAAGGCCGGGGAGCTGTTTTTT.

The genes are TRBV20-1 and TRBJ1-2; the D gene is possibly TRBD1 (5 bases). The germline V gene encodes CDR1 DFQATT and CDR2 SNEGSKA (reference sequence). The CDR3 spans 11 residues. V was shortened by 4 bases and J by 4 bases, with 7 bases between the two germline ends. CDR3 DNA sequence: TGCAGTGCTACGGACACCTATGGCTACACCTTC. It codes for CSATDTYGYTF.

The CDR3 DNA reads as TGTGCCAGCAGAGAGGGAGGGGCTAACTATGGCTACACCTTC. Its protein is CASREGGANYGYTF. V gene TRBV28 combines with J gene TRBJ1-2, with D possibly TRBD1 on 5 matching bases. V lost 6 bases to trimming and J lost 0 bases, with 11 bases between them. Germline V gene lookup returns CDR1 MDHEN and CDR2 SYDVKM. This CDR3 is built from 14 residues.

The chain is built from TRBV11-2 and TRBJ2-2; 9 nucleotides agree with TRBD2. The CDR3 is made up of 16 amino acids. Trimming took 4 bases from V and 4 from J; bases not matched to a gene: 7. Germline assignment: CDR1 SGHAT and CDR2 FQNNGV. This CDR3 is CASSSPGLAGTGELFF. The CDR3 nucleotides read TGTGCCAGCAGCTCACCGGGACTAGCTGGCACCGGGGAGCTGTTTTTT.

The rearrangement joins TRBV5-1 to TRBJ2-5; 9 nucleotides match TRBD1. The CDR3 has 15 residues. Germline CDR1 is SGHRS and CDR2 is YFSETQ. The V segment lost 4 bases and the J segment 3 bases; nucleotides outside the gene matches: 7. In DNA, the CDR3 is TGCGCCAGCAGCCGAGGGGACAGGGCCGAAGAGACCCAGTACTTC. The encoded protein is CASSRGDRAEETQYF.

The chain combines TRBV6-5 with TRBJ1-2, with D perhaps TRBD1 (6 bases). The germline V and J ends were trimmed by 0 bases and 4 bases, with 12 bases remaining between them. This CDR3 has 15 residues. The germline CDR1 and CDR2 sequences are MNHEY and SVGAGI. The CDR3 region is CASSYSNPGAYGYTF. The CDR3 DNA is TGTGCCAGCAGTTACTCGAATCCGGGGGCCTATGGCTACACCTTC.

The V call is TRBV6-5, the J call TRBJ1-1, with a possible D match to TRBD1 (5 bases). From germline, CDR1 is MNHEY and CDR2 SVGAGI. The V and J ends lost 0 bases and 8 bases respectively, with 16 bases between them. The CDR3 runs 15 residues. This CDR3 is CASSYSGGALHEAFF. The CDR3 coding sequence is TGTGCCAGCAGTTACTCGGGTGGGGCTCTACACGAAGCTTTCTTT.

This chain joins TRBV30 and TRBJ1-5; 9 bases are shared with TRBD1. V gave up 2 bases and J gave up 7 bases; unmatched junction bases: 3. Germline V CDR1 and CDR2: GTSNPN, SVGIG (reference sequence). This CDR3 is 13 amino acids long. The CDR3 reads CAWSTGGAQPQHF. DNA of the CDR3: TGTGCCTGGAGTACAGGGGGCGCCCAGCCCCAGCATTTT.

This chain joins TRBV6-1 and TRBJ2-3; 9 bases are shared with TRBD1. V was clipped by 6 bases and J by 8 bases; unmatched bases: 12. Germline V gene sequence: CDR1 MNHNS, CDR2 SASEGT. This CDR3 comprises 15 residues. The DNA for the CDR3 is TGTGCCAGCAGCCCGCCGGGACAGGGTATGAGTACGCAGTATTTT. It translates to CASSPPGQGMSTQYF.

The chain couples TRBV9 to TRBJ2-1; TRBD2 matches 13 bases. The CDR3 loop spans 15 amino acids. V shed 3 bases, J shed 15 bases, and the junction held 12 bases outside the gene matches. Looked up from germline, CDR1 is SGDLS and CDR2 is YYNGEE. In nucleotides, the CDR3 is TGTGCCAGCAGCGGGGGACTAGCGGGGCCCAATAGCCGGTTCTTC. Protein: CASSGGLAGPNSRFF.

The chain uses TRBV4-1 and TRBJ2-5; 8 bases agree with TRBD1. V lost 4 bases to trimming and J lost 5 bases; unmatched junction nucleotides: 9. Germline lookup yields CDR1 MGHRA and CDR2 YSYEKL. The CDR3 has 15 residues. The CDR3 sequence is CASSLGQGRVETQYF. For the CDR3, the DNA is TGCGCCAGCAGCCTCGGACAGGGAAGGGTCGAGACCCAGTACTTC.

The chain is built from TRBV5-1 and TRBJ1-1, with 9 bases identical to TRBD1. Losses at the gene ends were 4 bases for V and 8 bases for J; bases not matched to a gene: 12. Germline V gene sequence: CDR1 SGHRS, CDR2 YFSETQ. The CDR3 is made up of 15 amino acids. CDR3 in DNA: TGCGCCAGCAGCCCTACAGGGGGGGACAGGGCAGAAGCTTTCTTT. Amino acids: CASSPTGGDRAEAFF.

The chain uses TRBV30 and TRBJ1-2; D remains unclear. The V end lost 0 bases, the J end lost 3 bases, and 14 bases lay between the germline ends. This CDR3 spans 15 amino acids. Germline CDR1 GTSNPN, CDR2 SVGIG (reference sequence). The CDR3 is CAWSVRRVADYGYTF. The DNA of the CDR3 is TGTGCCTGGAGTGTACGGCGGGTTGCAGACTATGGCTACACCTTC. Variable domain in full (rest from reference TRBV30 and TRBJ1-2): SQTIHQWPATLVQPVGSPLSLECTVEGTSNPNLYWYRQAAGRGLQLLFYSVGIGQISSEVPQNLSASRPQDRQFILSSKKLLLSDSGFYLCAWSVRRVADYGYTFGSGTRLTVV.

V and J are TRBV2 and TRBJ1-2; TRBD1 agrees at 8 bases. Germline V gene data show CDR1 as SNHLY and CDR2 as FYNNEI. There are 14 residues in the CDR3. Losses at the gene ends were 3 bases for V and 5 bases for J; bases not matched to a gene: 5. As DNA, the CDR3 is TGTGCCAGCAGTGATACAGGGGGAGGTTATGGCTACACCTTC. Translated: CASSDTGGGYGYTF. The variable domain in full, with the rest retrieved from reference TRBV2 and TRBJ1-2, is EPEVTQTPSHQVTQMGQEVILRCVPISNHLYFYWYRQILGQKVEFLVSFYNNEISEKSEIFDDQFSVERPDGSNFTLKIRSTKLEDSAMYFCASSDTGGGYGYTFGSGTRLTVV.

The J gene is TRBJ2-3, the V gene TRBV10-1, with D possibly TRBD2 on 6 matching bases. The CDR3 is 17 amino acids. Germline CDR1 and CDR2: WNHNN and SYGVQD (reference sequence). Trimming left V 2 bases short and J 0 bases short, with 15 bases between. The CDR3 is CASSELEGFSSTDTQYF. The DNA of the CDR3 is TGCGCCAGCAGTGAGCTGGAGGGGTTCTCTAGCACAGATACGCAGTATTTT.

The rearrangement uses TRBV2 and TRBJ1-1; weak D call: TRBD1 (6 bases). The CDR3 is made up of 12 amino acids. Germline-derived CDR1 and CDR2 are SNHLY and FYNNEI. Trimming cost V 3 bases and J 10 bases, with 12 bases left between them. The CDR3 region is CASSEDGGGAFF. The CDR3 DNA reads TGTGCCAGCAGTGAGGACGGAGGGGGAGCTTTCTTT.

V gene TRBV18 combines with J gene TRBJ2-1, with 10 bases aligning to TRBD1. The germline V gene has CDR1 KGHSH and CDR2 LQKENI. The J segment lost 6 bases and the V segment lost 6 bases, leaving 5 bases of the junction unmatched. The CDR3 spans 14 residues. CDR3 region: CASSPGTGVNEQFF. Here the CDR3 DNA reads TGTGCCAGCTCTCCCGGGACAGGGGTCAATGAGCAGTTCTTC.

The rearrangement joins TRBV7-8 to TRBJ1-6; tentative D call: TRBD1 (6 bases). The CDR3 runs to 16 residues. CDR1 is SGHVS, CDR2 FQNEAQ, per germline. V dropped 0 bases and J dropped 8 bases, with 14 bases sitting between them. The CDR3 loop is CASSLASGRGDSPLHF. DNA of the CDR3: TGTGCCAGCAGCTTAGCATCGGGCAGGGGTGATTCACCCCTCCACTTT. Together with reference TRBV7-8 and TRBJ1-6, the CDR3 gives the full variable domain: GAGVSQSPRYKVAKRGQDVALRCDPISGHVSLFWYQQALGQGPEFLTYFQNEAQLDKSGLPSDRFFAERPEGSVSTLKIQRTQQEDSAVYLCASSLASGRGDSPLHFGNGTRLTVT.

This sequence joins TRBV9 and TRBJ2-1, with 8 positions matching TRBD2. Germline values: CDR1 SGDLS, CDR2 YYNGEE. The CDR3 has 16 residues. J gave up 0 bases and V 4 bases, and 6 bases lay outside the gene matches. The DNA of the CDR3 is TGTGCCAGCAGCTCTACGGGGGGGAGCTCCTACAATGAGCAGTTCTTC. This encodes CASSSTGGSSYNEQFF.

The chain uses TRBV9 and TRBJ1-2; 7 bases match TRBD1. The junction had 11 bases not matched to a gene; V was cut back by 4 bases and J by 5 bases. This CDR3 comprises 15 residues. The germline gives CDR1 SGDLS, CDR2 YYNGEE. The CDR3 sequence is CASSPSGQLEYGYTF. In DNA, the CDR3 is TGTGCCAGCAGCCCCTCGGGACAGTTAGAATATGGCTACACCTTC.

The rearrangement joins TRBV28 to TRBJ1-2, with unresolved D. This CDR3 region has 12 residues. Germline CDR1 reads MDHEN; CDR2 reads SYDVKM. V was cut by 3 bases and J by 8 bases, with 10 bases left in between. CDR3: CASSLSTGGYTF. The CDR3 nucleotides are TGTGCCAGCAGTTTGTCGACGGGCGGCTACACCTTC.

This clone appeared a few times. The rearrangement links TRBV10-3 to TRBJ2-3, with unresolved D. The CDR3 runs to 15 residues. Trimming shortened V by 0 bases and J by 2 bases, and 9 bases separated the two germline ends. Germline CDR1 ENHRY, CDR2 SYGVKD. CDR3 sequence (DNA): TGTGCCATCAGTGAGTCGCACGATAACACAGATACGCAGTATTTT. It translates to CAISESHDNTDTQYF.